One and the same sample provided the 27 T cell receptor beta chains below, sequenced in a study of OX40 agonist ivuxolimab in advanced cancers. TCRdb keeps only in-frame clones here, not all; method: immunoSEQ multiplex PCR. The data show more than 95,000 clones, roughly 92% seen once. The sample consisted of CD4+ or CD8+ T cells sorted from blood, taken in a trial of the OX40 agonist ivuxolimab. Every receptor here comes from an adult with an advanced solid tumor such as melanoma, head and neck, liver or kidney cancer.

The chain combines TRBV28 with TRBJ2-2; D unresolved. V lost 3 bases to trimming and J lost 4 bases, with 3 bases between them. Germline V gene data show CDR1 as MDHEN and CDR2 as SYDVKM. CDR3 length: 12 amino acids. CDR3 sequence reads: CASSFFTGELFF. The CDR3, as DNA: TGTGCCAGCAGTTTCTTCACCGGGGAGCTGTTTTTT. The whole variable domain, filled in from reference TRBV28 and TRBJ2-2, reads DVKVTQSSRYLVKRTGEKVFLECVQDMDHENMFWYRQDPGLGLRLIYFSYDVKMKEKGDIPEGYSVSREKKERFSLILESASTNQTSMYLCASSFFTGELFFGEGSRLTVL.

CDR3 amino acids: CASSPLDRGENTEAFF. CDR3 in DNA: TGTGCCAGCTCACCACTCGACAGGGGAGAGAACACTGAAGCTTTCTTT. The J gene is TRBJ1-1, the V gene TRBV18; TRBD1 aligns across 8 bases. The junction had 5 bases not matched to a gene; V was cut back by 1 base and J by 1 base. Germline V gene data show CDR1 as KGHSH and CDR2 as LQKENI. The CDR3 contains 16 residues. The complete variable domain, with remaining parts taken from reference TRBV18 and TRBJ1-1, reads NAGVMQNPRHLVRRRGQEARLRCSPMKGHSHVYWYRQLPEEGLKFMVYLQKENIIDESGMPKERFSAEFPKEGPSILRIQQVVRGDSAAYFCASSPLDRGENTEAFFGQGTRLTVV.

The chain is built from TRBV7-2 and TRBJ2-5; D is unclear. Germline CDR1 SGHTA, CDR2 FQGNSA. There are 15 residues in the CDR3. Trimming left V 1 base short and J 0 bases short, with 9 bases between. CDR3 sequence (DNA): TGTGCCAGCAGCTTAGAGGTTCGGAACCAAGAGACCCAGTACTTC. Its protein is CASSLEVRNQETQYF.

J is TRBJ2-1 and V is TRBV11-2; tentatively, D is TRBD2 (6 bases). Per germline, CDR1 SGHAT and CDR2 FQNNGV. The CDR3 covers 15 residues. V was clipped by 1 base and J by 1 base, with 8 bases between them. The CDR3 region has the DNA TGTGCCAGCAGCTTAGGCCGGGGGTCCTACAATGAGCAGTTCTTC. Amino acid sequence: CASSLGRGSYNEQFF.

V gene TRBV5-1 combines with J gene TRBJ2-1, with 8 bases that match TRBD2. Germline assignment: CDR1 SGHRS and CDR2 YFSETQ. The CDR3 is 15 residues long. V lost 2 bases and J lost 3; bases outside the gene matches: 4. The CDR3 DNA reads TGCGCCAGCAGCTTAGCGGGAGAATTCTACAATGAGCAGTTCTTC. Its translation: CASSLAGEFYNEQFF.

This chain uses TRBV5-4 with TRBJ2-5; D possibly matches TRBD1 or TRBD2 (5 bases each). Per the germline V gene, CDR1 is SGHNT and CDR2 is YYREEE (reference sequence). The CDR3 sequence is 15 residues long. Trimming shortened V by 5 bases and J by 2 bases, and 16 bases separated the two germline ends. The CDR3 sequence is CASSISPGRQETQYF. The CDR3, as DNA: TGTGCCAGCAGTATATCCCCGGGGCGTCAAGAGACCCAGTACTTC.

The V gene is TRBV14, the J gene TRBJ2-7, with TRBD1 matching 7 bases. Trimming took 0 bases from V and 1 from J; bases not matched to a gene: 9. Per the germline V gene, CDR1 is SGHDN and CDR2 is FVKESK. The CDR3 has 17 amino acids. CDR3 in DNA: TGTGCCAGCAGCCAAGAGCGGTGGGACAGACCTTCCTACGAGCAGTACTTC. This sequence encodes CASSQERWDRPSYEQYF. Full variable domain (remainder filled in from reference TRBV14 and TRBJ2-7): EAGVTQFPSHSVIEKGQTVTLRCDPISGHDNLYWYRRVMGKEIKFLLHFVKESKQDESGMPNNRFLAERTGGTYSTLKVQPAELEDSGVYFCASSQERWDRPSYEQYFGPGTRLTVT.

The chain is built from TRBV28 and TRBJ1-1; 7 bases line up with TRBD1. V lost 2 bases and J lost 0; bases outside the gene matches: 3. This CDR3 comprises 15 residues. Germline-derived CDR1 and CDR2 are MDHEN and SYDVKM. This chain's CDR3 is CASSLGTAMNTEAFF. In nucleotides, the CDR3 is TGTGCCAGCAGTTTAGGGACAGCGATGAACACTGAAGCTTTCTTT. Full variable domain (remainder filled in from reference TRBV28 and TRBJ1-1): DVKVTQSSRYLVKRTGEKVFLECVQDMDHENMFWYRQDPGLGLRLIYFSYDVKMKEKGDIPEGYSVSREKKERFSLILESASTNQTSMYLCASSLGTAMNTEAFFGQGTRLTVV.

The chain is built from TRBV19 and TRBJ2-7; D may be TRBD2 (5 bases). The CDR3 sequence is 13 residues long. CDR1 is LNHDA and CDR2 is SQIVND in the germline V gene (reference sequence). Trimming removed 5 bases at V and 2 bases at J, with 10 bases between. The CDR3: CASSREGPYEQYF. The CDR3 DNA is TGTGCCAGTAGTCGTGAGGGCCCCTACGAGCAGTACTTC.

The rearrangement joins TRBV4-1 to TRBJ1-2; D uncertain. V was trimmed by 4 bases and J by 0 bases, leaving 6 bases between them. The CDR3 is 13 residues long. The germline CDR1 and CDR2 sequences are MGHRA and YSYEKL. CDR3 amino acids: CASSPRANYGYTF. The CDR3 DNA reads TGCGCCAGCAGCCCCCGGGCTAACTATGGCTACACCTTC.

The rearrangement links TRBV28 to TRBJ1-4, with D uncertain. The V end was cut by 0 bases, the J end by 8 bases, with 7 bases between. The CDR3 is made up of 13 amino acids. Per the germline V gene, CDR1 is MDHEN and CDR2 is SYDVKM. CDR3 protein: CASSLWGNEKLFF. The CDR3 nucleotides read TGTGCCAGCAGTTTATGGGGTAACGAAAAACTGTTTTTT.

The gene calls are TRBV6-5 and TRBJ1-2, with 7 bases fitting TRBD1. CDR3 size: 16 residues. J was trimmed by 8 bases and V by 4 bases; bases with no gene match: 16. CDR1 and CDR2 (germline): MNHEY, SVGAGI. CDR3 sequence reads: CASSSQGGGRFDGYTF. CDR3 bases: TGTGCCAGCAGTTCGCAGGGAGGGGGCCGTTTCGACGGCTACACCTTC.

The gene calls are TRBV28 and TRBJ2-5; D possibly corresponds to TRBD2 (6 bases). Germline CDR1 reads MDHEN; CDR2 reads SYDVKM. The CDR3 loop spans 13 amino acids. V dropped 5 bases and J dropped 10 bases, with 17 bases sitting between them. DNA of the CDR3: TGTGCCAGCAGTGCAAGGTTGGGCGGGGACCAGTACTTC. It codes for CASSARLGGDQYF.

This sequence joins TRBV4-3 and TRBJ2-1, with TRBD2 matching 8 bases. Per the germline V gene, CDR1 is LGHNA and CDR2 is YSLEER. V trimming: 0 bases; J trimming: 7 bases; junction bases outside the gene matches: 8. This CDR3 is built from 16 residues. CDR3 loop: CASSQDLREVSNEQFF. For the CDR3, the DNA is TGCGCCAGCAGCCAAGATTTGCGGGAGGTTAGTAATGAGCAGTTCTTC.

The V gene is TRBV14, the J gene TRBJ2-5, with D maybe TRBD1 (6 bases). CDR3 length: 14 amino acids. Germline CDR1 is SGHDN and CDR2 is FVKESK. V was clipped by 5 bases and J by 1 base, with 11 bases between them. CDR3 in DNA: TGTGCCAGCAGCTCAGGACAGATCCAAGAGACCCAGTACTTC. Protein product: CASSSGQIQETQYF.

The chain has TRBV19 and TRBJ2-7, with 11 bases matching TRBD1. Germline V gives CDR1 LNHDA, CDR2 SQIVND (reference sequence). The CDR3 length is 14 residues. The junction had 3 bases not matched to a gene; V was cut back by 4 bases and J by 4 bases. In nucleotides, the CDR3 is TGTGCCAGTAGTAGGGGACAGGGGGTGTACGAGCAGTACTTC. Its protein product is CASSRGQGVYEQYF. Filled out from reference TRBV19 and TRBJ2-7, the complete variable domain reads DGGITQSPKYLFRKEGQNVTLSCEQNLNHDAMYWYRQDPGQGLRLIYYSQIVNDFQKGDIAEGYSVSREKKESFPLTVTSAQKNPTAFYLCASSRGQGVYEQYFGPGTRLTVT.

This rearrangement joins TRBV11-2 to TRBJ1-2; possibly TRBD1 for D (6 bases). The ends were cut back, 3 bases at V and 1 base at J, with 12 bases in the middle. This CDR3 spans 15 amino acids. Germline values: CDR1 SGHAT, CDR2 FQNNGV. CDR3 nucleotide sequence: TGTGCCAGCAGCTTCCTAAGGGGGTATAACTATGGCTACACCTTC. Its protein product is CASSFLRGYNYGYTF.

This chain joins TRBV28 and TRBJ1-2; TRBD1 matches at 9 bases. The CDR3 runs to 14 residues. The germline V gene encodes CDR1 MDHEN and CDR2 SYDVKM. The trim removed 7 bases at V and 4 bases at J, leaving 7 bases unmatched. CDR3 protein: CASTSQGAIYGYTF. The DNA for the CDR3 is TGTGCCAGCACCTCACAGGGGGCGATCTATGGCTACACCTTC.

This chain uses TRBV7-9 with TRBJ2-1; D remains unclear. The germline CDR1 and CDR2 sequences are SEHNR and FQNEAQ (reference sequence). The CDR3 length is 15 residues. V was clipped by 4 bases and J by 2 bases, with 12 bases between them. This CDR3 reads CASSSPYGPYNEQFF. The CDR3 DNA sequence: TGTGCCAGCAGCTCGCCATACGGGCCCTACAATGAGCAGTTCTTC.

This sequence joins TRBV11-2 and TRBJ2-3; TRBD2 agrees at 11 bases. V lost 1 base, J lost 2 bases, and 2 bases stayed unmatched. Germline V gene lookup returns CDR1 SGHAT and CDR2 FQNNGV. The CDR3 consists of 16 residues. In DNA form, the CDR3 reads TGTGCCAGCAGCTTAGGACTAGCGGGATCCACAGATACGCAGTATTTT. Translated: CASSLGLAGSTDTQYF.

This chain connects TRBV6-5 to TRBJ2-7; 7 positions agree with TRBD1. Per germline, CDR1 MNHEY and CDR2 SVGAGI. V lost 6 bases to trimming and J lost 5 bases; unmatched junction nucleotides: 10. CDR3 length: 14 residues. CDR3 region: CASRNRQGGNEQYF. The CDR3 DNA sequence: TGTGCCAGCAGGAACAGACAGGGTGGCAACGAGCAGTACTTC.

The chain carries TRBV6-1 and TRBJ1-5; no reliable D call. Trimming took 0 bases from V and 5 from J, leaving 11 bases between them. This CDR3 has 15 residues. Germline V gene lookup returns CDR1 MNHNS and CDR2 SASEGT. The CDR3 coding sequence is TGTGCCAGCAGTGAAGCTGGGCCGATGGATCAGCCCCAGCATTTT. It codes for CASSEAGPMDQPQHF.

This chain uses TRBV28 with TRBJ2-7; TRBD1 might be the D (5 bases). This CDR3 spans 16 amino acids. Germline CDR1 reads MDHEN; CDR2 reads SYDVKM. V was shortened by 6 bases and J by 3 bases, with 21 bases between the two germline ends. CDR3 loop: CASRVAGMNINYEQYF. The CDR3 DNA reads TGTGCCAGCAGAGTGGCAGGGATGAACATCAACTACGAGCAGTACTTC. The full variable domain, with the rest looked up from reference TRBV28 and TRBJ2-7, is DVKVTQSSRYLVKRTGEKVFLECVQDMDHENMFWYRQDPGLGLRLIYFSYDVKMKEKGDIPEGYSVSREKKERFSLILESASTNQTSMYLCASRVAGMNINYEQYFGPGTRLTVT.

The CDR3 sequence: CASSVGGAPPEAFF. The CDR3 DNA follows: TGTGCCAGCAGCGTAGGGGGAGCCCCGCCCGAAGCTTTCTTT. The chain combines TRBV9 with TRBJ1-1; D not certain. The germline V gene encodes CDR1 SGDLS and CDR2 YYNGEE. This CDR3 is built from 14 residues. V gave up 0 bases and J gave up 8 bases, with 14 bases separating them.

A word on this clone: Within the sample, other DNA sequences also encode this same CDR3. V usage is TRBV11-2 and J usage is TRBJ2-1; 9 nucleotides align to TRBD2. V was pared by 5 bases and J by 0 bases, with 2 bases of the junction left unmatched. Germline CDR1 and CDR2: SGHAT and FQNNGV. This CDR3 is built from 15 residues. This chain's CDR3 is CASSPTSGSYNEQFF. CDR3 DNA: TGTGCCAGCAGCCCGACTAGCGGCTCCTACAATGAGCAGTTCTTC.

The J gene is TRBJ2-1, the V gene TRBV27, with D possibly TRBD2 on 6 matching bases. The CDR3 has 14 amino acids. Germline assignment: CDR1 MNHEY and CDR2 SMNVEV (reference sequence). V shed 5 bases and J shed 3 bases, with 11 bases lying between them. CDR3 nucleotides: TGTGCCAGCAGTACCCCGGGGGTCTACAATGAGCAGTTCTTC. Its translation: CASSTPGVYNEQFF.

The chain joins TRBV11-3 to TRBJ2-1; D remains unclear. CDR3 length: 13 amino acids. Trimming took off 5 bases at V and 10 bases at J, with 15 bases between the two ends. The V gene's germline CDR1 is SGHNT and CDR2 YENEEA. The CDR3 bases are TGTGCCAGCAGCACTGGACCACAGTTGGAGCAGTTCTTC. This codes for CASSTGPQLEQFF.